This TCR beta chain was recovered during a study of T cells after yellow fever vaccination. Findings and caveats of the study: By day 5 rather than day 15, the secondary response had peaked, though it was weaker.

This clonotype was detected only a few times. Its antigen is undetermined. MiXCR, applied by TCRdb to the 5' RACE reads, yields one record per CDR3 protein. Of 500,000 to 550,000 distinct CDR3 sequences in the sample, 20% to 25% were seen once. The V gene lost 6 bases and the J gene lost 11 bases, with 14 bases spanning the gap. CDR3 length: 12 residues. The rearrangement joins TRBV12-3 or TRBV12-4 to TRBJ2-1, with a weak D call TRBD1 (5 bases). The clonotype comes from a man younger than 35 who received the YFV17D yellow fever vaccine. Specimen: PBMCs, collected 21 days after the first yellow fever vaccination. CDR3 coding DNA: TGTGCCAGCAGAACAACAGGAGCACAGCAGTTCTTC. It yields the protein CASRTTGAQQFF.